This T cell receptor beta chain stems from a study of T cell changes during pregnancy in multiple sclerosis. The method was immunoSEQ multiplex PCR; TCRdb's version includes in-frame clones alone and lacks a portion of them. The table records about 48,000 clones, 94% of them present only once. The sequences come from CD4+ T cells from peripheral blood mononuclear cells, collected in the first trimester of pregnancy. The sequence came from a female donor with multiple sclerosis, enrolled in a pregnancy study.

The DNA for the CDR3 is TGTGCCGTCCGGGACAGGGATCAGCCCCAGCATTTT. Residues: CAVRDRDQPQHF. This chain uses TRBV6-6 with TRBJ1-5, with TRBD1 identical over 9 bases. J was trimmed by 5 bases and V by 11 bases; bases with no gene match: 4. CDR1 and CDR2 from the germline V gene are MNHNY and SVGAGI (reference sequence). The CDR3 consists of 12 residues.